This paragraph reports one TCR beta chain. This receptor's antigen is unknown. Base qualities are missing; no much larger clone stands one base away. To prepare the library, the immunoSEQ multiplex PCR assay was applied. TCRdb obtained this table from immuneACCESS and retained in-frame rearrangements with V and J assigned. These tables miss some clones; where compared with another copy, unresolved V genes account for less than half of the shortfall, and the remainder is unexplained. This sample has 10,000 to 15,000 clones in its table, and 65% to 85% of those were observed once. The top ten clonotypes cover roughly 19% of the sample. The data were obtained in a study of T cells after somatic rescue of genetic block (TCRdb year 2020). Study-level background: What the study looked at was long-term robustness, specifically in a T-cell system that came about through somatic rescue of a genetic block in T-cell development.

The sequenced sample was peripheral blood mononuclear cells (PBMCs). The receptor was derived from a boy aged 5-17 years.

The CDR3 reads as follows: CAWYRDSRNYGYTF. The DNA reads as follows: TGTGCCTGGTACCGGGACAGCCGAAACTATGGCTACACCTTC. This receptor chain uses TRBV30 and TRBJ1-2; TRBD1 fits 7 bases in the junction. Spanning cysteine to phenylalanine, the CDR3 consists of 14 amino acids. Only the CDR3 DNA is retained, 42 bases long and in frame from the first base. From the germline V gene (reference sequence), CDR1 is GTSNPN and CDR2 is SVGIG. Trimming leaves V shorter by 5 bases and J shorter by 2 bases, with the junction holding 8 bases beyond the gene matches.